This TCR beta chain appears in the sequencing data of a study of blood T cells in healthy people across ages. Together with a sample-barcoded 5' primer, a J-beta primer mix was included in a second PCR lasting about 6 to 11 cycles. Each cDNA molecule, via a template-switch adaptor with 12 random nucleotides, was tagged. A single record per CDR3 protein comes from TCRdb applying MiXCR to the 5' RACE reads. The data contain roughly 500,000 distinct CDR3 sequences, approximately 25% of them singletons. Those donating, healthy Caucasian individuals from Russia, were aged 6 to 90. Each of the donors had ten milliliters of peripheral blood drawn into EDTA-treated Vacutainer tubes. V gave up 3 bases and J gave up 5 bases; unmatched junction bases: 7. This CDR3 is 15 amino acids long. Per germline, CDR1 MGHDK and CDR2 SYGVNS. The same sample was also used in a study of T cells of mothers and their children.

Sequences were obtained from blood. This chain connects TRBV25-1 to TRBJ2-5, with 9 bases that match TRBD2. This clonotype was sampled from a boy aged 5 to 17 in good health. The chain's CDR3 is CASSDGAGGPETQYF. In DNA, the CDR3 is TGTGCCAGCAGTGACGGCGCGGGGGGGCCTGAGACCCAGTACTTC.